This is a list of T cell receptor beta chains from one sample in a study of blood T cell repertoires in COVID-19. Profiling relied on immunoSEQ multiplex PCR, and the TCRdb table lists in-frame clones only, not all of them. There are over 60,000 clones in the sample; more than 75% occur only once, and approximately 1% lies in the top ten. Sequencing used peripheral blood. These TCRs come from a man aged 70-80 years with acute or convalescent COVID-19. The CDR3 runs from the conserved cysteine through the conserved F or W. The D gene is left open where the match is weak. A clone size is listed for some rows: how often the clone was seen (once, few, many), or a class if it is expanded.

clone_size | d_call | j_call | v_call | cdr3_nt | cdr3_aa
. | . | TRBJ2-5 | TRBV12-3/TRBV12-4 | TGTGCCAGCAGTAGGGAGCAAGAGACCCAGTACTTC | CASSREQETQYF
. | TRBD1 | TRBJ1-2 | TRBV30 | TGTGCCTGGAGCGGGACAGGGCTCAACTATGGCTACACCTTC | CAWSGTGLNYGYTF
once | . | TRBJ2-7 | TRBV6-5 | TGTGCCAGCAGTTACTCTACCTCCCTAAGAGCCTACGAGCAGTACTTC | CASSYSTSLRAYEQYF
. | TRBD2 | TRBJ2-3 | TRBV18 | TGTGCCAGCTCACCACTTGGTCCAGCGGGAGTCTTGGGTACAGATACGCAGTATTTT | CASSPLGPAGVLGTDTQYF
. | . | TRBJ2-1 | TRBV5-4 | TGTGCCAGCAGCTTGGCCCAGCTCCGGGGACTTTGGAATGAGCAGTTCTTC | CASSLAQLRGLWNEQFF
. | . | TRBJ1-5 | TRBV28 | TGTGCCAGCAGCGGGGGGTTAGGAAATCAGCCCCAGCATTTT | CASSGGLGNQPQHF
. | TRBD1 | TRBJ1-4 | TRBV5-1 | TGCGCCAGCAGCCCAAGACAGGGAAGTGAAAAACTGTTTTTT | CASSPRQGSEKLFF
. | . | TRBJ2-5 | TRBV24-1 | TGTGCCACCAGTGATTTTTCGCCGGGTGCCCAAGAGACCCAGTACTTC | CATSDFSPGAQETQYF
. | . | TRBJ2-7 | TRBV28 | TGTGCCAGCAGTTCTCGGACTGATGACCACGAGCAGTACTTC | CASSSRTDDHEQYF
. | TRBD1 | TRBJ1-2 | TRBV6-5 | TGTGCCAGCAGCTCAGGGGGCGCCGACTATGGCTACACCTTC | CASSSGGADYGYTF
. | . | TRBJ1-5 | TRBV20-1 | TGCAGTGTCCCCCGGGGGGGGCCCCAGCATTTT | CSVPRGGPQHF
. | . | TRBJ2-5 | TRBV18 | TGTGCCAGCTCCTATCGAGAGACCCAGTACTTC | CASSYRETQYF
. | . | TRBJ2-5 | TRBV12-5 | TGTGCTAGTGGTTTGGGGGCACAAGAGACCCAGTACTTC | CASGLGAQETQYF
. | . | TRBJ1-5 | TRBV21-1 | TGTGCCAGCAGCAAAGATAGGGGCGATAGCAATCAGCCCCAGCATTTT | CASSKDRGDSNQPQHF
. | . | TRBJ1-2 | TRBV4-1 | TGCGCCAGCAGCCAAGAGCGATCCGGCAGGCTTCACGGCTACATCTTC | CASSQERSGRLHGYIF
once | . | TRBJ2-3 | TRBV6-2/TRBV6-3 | TGTGCCAGCAGTAAACCTGACAGCTACACAGATACGCAGTATTTT | CASSKPDSYTDTQYF
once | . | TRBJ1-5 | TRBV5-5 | TGTGCCAGCAGCTTGGACTGGGCCCTCTACAATCAGCCCCAGCATTTT | CASSLDWALYNQPQHF